This TCR beta chain was observed in a study of cytomegalovirus exposure and HLA in healthy donors. Across the study: Most donors, around 81% of around 400 genotyped, fell in the Caucasian-associated ancestry cluster.

There were likely unrecorded immune exposures, though donors were nominally healthy when sampled. Notes on this clone: Antigen specificity is unknown. An end of the junction differs from the germline gene, which may be a read error.

Broader study findings: A later analysis found most CMV-associated TCR beta chains apparently HLA-restricted.

The CDR3 is 15 residues long. Germline CDR1 is SEHNR and CDR2 is FQNEAQ (reference sequence). The PCR ran on 60 Vbeta and 13 Jbeta primers. TCRdb's table, derived via immunoSEQ multiplex PCR, lists solely in-frame clones and lacks some. The repertoire has over 150,000 clones, less than 90% of them found once; the top ten carry around 1.7%. This TCR was recovered from a man aged 45-65 years in good health and CMV-seronegative. The rearrangement uses TRBV7-9 and TRBJ1-1, with a possible D match to TRBD1 (6 bases). Sample: PBMCs. DNA for the CDR3: TGTTCCAGCAGCTCCTATAGGGGGTCGAACACTGAAGCTTTCTTT. This sequence encodes CSSSSYRGSNTEAFF.